What follows are 3 T cell receptor beta chains derived from one specimen sequenced in a study of control samples from healthy donors and cancer patients. Here immunoSEQ multiplex PCR was the method, and the copy in TCRdb shows in-frame clones only, minus some. The data show over 150,000 clones, nearly 96% seen once. Material: blood. Source of these receptors: a woman between 25 and 40 years old in good health.

On this clone itself: The sample has other DNA sequences that encode this CDR3 too. This chain uses TRBV3-1 (or the pseudogene TRBV3-2) with TRBJ1-4, with D tentatively TRBD1 (5 bases). Between the trimmed V and J ends, which lost 0 bases and 8 bases, there was a span of 16 bases. This CDR3 spans 16 amino acids. Per the germline V gene, CDR1 is LGHDT and CDR2 is YNNKEL (reference sequence). CDR3 residues: CASSQDLPGDEEKLFF. The DNA of the CDR3 is TGTGCCAGCAGCCAAGATCTGCCGGGGGATGAAGAAAAACTGTTTTTT.

The rearrangement joins TRBV11-2 to TRBJ1-2; the D gene is possibly TRBD1 (5 bases). Deletions cut 5 bases from V and 5 bases from J, with 12 bases between. Germline V gene lookup returns CDR1 SGHAT and CDR2 FQNNGV. This CDR3 is 13 amino acids long. The CDR3 is CASSARQHYGYTF. DNA for the CDR3: TGTGCCAGCAGCGCCAGACAGCATTATGGCTACACCTTC.

This sequence joins TRBV7-3 and TRBJ1-1, with D uncertain. Per the germline V gene, CDR1 is SGHTA and CDR2 is FQGTGA. CDR3 size: 16 residues. V lost 1 base to trimming and J lost 5 bases, with 17 bases between them. CDR3 in DNA: TGTGCCAGCAGCTTAAATTCCCCGGGGATGGGGACTGAAGCTTTCTTT. It specifies CASSLNSPGMGTEAFF.